This T cell receptor (beta chain) was obtained from a study of blood T cell repertoires in COVID-19. Germline V CDR1 and CDR2: SEHNR, FQNEAQ (reference sequence). This CDR3 spans 16 amino acids. V lost 2 bases, J lost 7 bases, and 8 bases stayed unmatched. Profiling relied on immunoSEQ multiplex PCR, and the TCRdb table lists in-frame clones only, not all of them. The data contain about 260,000 clones, roughly nine tenths of them seen just once; the ten biggest clones take up 2.2%. The sequence was collected from a woman aged 50 to 60 who had recovered from COVID-19. The V gene is TRBV7-9, the J gene TRBJ2-1; the match to TRBD2 covers 10 bases. Specimen: peripheral blood. DNA for the CDR3: TGTGCCAGCAGCTTAACTAGCGGGATTATGGGGAATGAGCAGTTCTTC. It is translated as CASSLTSGIMGNEQFF.